The 32 T cell receptor beta chains given below trace back to one sample, sequenced in a study of OX40 agonist ivuxolimab in advanced cancers. The data were produced by immunoSEQ multiplex PCR, yet TCRdb's version contains in-frame clones alone and is incomplete. The table lists tens of thousands of clones, around 85% of them singletons. This specimen consisted of CD4+ or CD8+ T cells sorted from blood, obtained in a trial of the OX40 agonist ivuxolimab. These TCRs come from an adult with an advanced solid tumor such as melanoma, head and neck, liver or kidney cancer.

The chain carries TRBV20-1 and TRBJ1-1, with D unclear. V lost 6 bases, J lost 7 bases, and 9 bases lay in between. Germline V CDR1 and CDR2: DFQATT, SNEGSKA (reference sequence). This CDR3 spans 10 amino acids. The CDR3 DNA is TGCAGTGCCACCCGGTTTGAAGCTTTCTTT. Its protein is CSATRFEAFF.

J is TRBJ1-2 and V is TRBV15; 8 bases are shared with TRBD1. The CDR3 is made up of 18 amino acids. With 4 bases clipped from V and 4 bases from J, the junction kept 17 bases outside the gene matches. Germline CDR1 is LNHNV and CDR2 is YYDKDF (reference sequence). CDR3 region: CATSIRPTGAHFPYGYTF. For the CDR3, the DNA is TGTGCCACCAGCATCCGCCCGACAGGGGCCCATTTTCCCTATGGCTACACCTTC.

CDR3 sequence reads: CASSPRQGGYTF. The CDR3 bases are TGTGCCAGTAGCCCTAGACAGGGTGGCTACACCTTC. The chain couples TRBV19 to TRBJ1-2, with 7 nucleotides matching TRBD1. Germline V CDR1 and CDR2: LNHDA, SQIVND (reference sequence). V shed 6 bases, J shed 7 bases, and the junction held 5 bases outside the gene matches. This CDR3 has 12 amino acids.

V is TRBV18 and J is TRBJ2-4; D unclear. The CDR3 is made up of 14 amino acids. Germline CDR1 is KGHSH and CDR2 is LQKENI. V was trimmed by 0 bases and J by 1 base, leaving 4 bases between them. DNA for the CDR3: TGTGCCAGCTCACCACCAACGGCCAAAAACATTCAGTACTTC. This encodes CASSPPTAKNIQYF. The whole variable domain, filled in from reference TRBV18 and TRBJ2-4, reads NAGVMQNPRHLVRRRGQEARLRCSPMKGHSHVYWYRQLPEEGLKFMVYLQKENIIDESGMPKERFSAEFPKEGPSILRIQQVVRGDSAAYFCASSPPTAKNIQYFGAGTRLSVL.

A few counts support this clone. V and J are TRBV7-2 and TRBJ1-5; D gene ambiguous. The CDR3 extends over 13 amino acids. Germline CDR1 and CDR2: SGHTA and FQGNSA. Between the trimmed V and J ends, which lost 5 bases and 5 bases, there was a span of 10 bases. The CDR3 is CASSPQDYQPQHF. CDR3 coding DNA: TGTGCCAGCAGCCCGCAGGACTATCAGCCCCAGCATTTT.

This rearrangement joins TRBV5-1 to TRBJ2-2, with a possible D match to TRBD1 (6 bases). The CDR3 spans 15 residues. V was pared by 0 bases and J by 4 bases, with 10 bases between. Looked up from germline, CDR1 is SGHRS and CDR2 is YFSETQ. For the CDR3, the DNA is TGCGCCAGCAGCTTGGAACAGGGTGGCACCGGGGAGCTGTTTTTT. Its protein product is CASSLEQGGTGELFF.

The chain couples TRBV4-3 to TRBJ2-2; 8 nucleotides line up with TRBD2. Germline loops: CDR1 LGHNA, CDR2 YSLEER. The CDR3 runs 16 residues. V trimming: 0 bases; J trimming: 4 bases; junction bases outside the gene matches: 4. In DNA form, the CDR3 reads TGCGCCAGCAGCCAAGAATACGGGGGGGCCACCGGGGAGCTGTTTTTT. Translating it yields CASSQEYGGATGELFF.

The CDR3 DNA follows: TGTGCCAGCAGATATAGCGGGAGTGGGAATGAGCAGTTCTTC. Amino acids: CASRYSGSGNEQFF. The genes are TRBV28 and TRBJ2-1, with 9 bases identical to TRBD2. Germline CDR1 is MDHEN and CDR2 is SYDVKM. The CDR3 totals 14 residues. The trim removed 6 bases at V and 7 bases at J, leaving 7 bases unmatched. Full variable domain (missing parts from reference TRBV28 and TRBJ2-1): DVKVTQSSRYLVKRTGEKVFLECVQDMDHENMFWYRQDPGLGLRLIYFSYDVKMKEKGDIPEGYSVSREKKERFSLILESASTNQTSMYLCASRYSGSGNEQFFGPGTRLTVL.

The gene calls are TRBV27 and TRBJ2-3; a possible D gene is TRBD1 (5 bases). Germline CDR1 is MNHEY and CDR2 is SMNVEV (reference sequence). The CDR3 covers 14 residues. V shed 4 bases and J shed 0 bases, with 8 bases lying between them. CDR3 coding DNA: TGTGCCAGCAGTTCAGGGATTAGCACAGATACGCAGTATTTT. This translates into CASSSGISTDTQYF.

The genes are TRBV7-6 and TRBJ2-5, with D uncertain. Germline-derived CDR1 and CDR2 are SGHVS and FNYEAQ. Trimming pared 2 bases from V and 6 bases from J, leaving 10 bases between. The CDR3 is made up of 13 amino acids. The CDR3 loop is CASSLPATKTQYF. The CDR3 DNA reads as TGTGCCAGCAGCTTACCAGCGACAAAGACCCAGTACTTC.

Of note for this clone: The same CDR3 can be traced to other DNA sequences in this sample. The rearrangement links TRBV7-2 to TRBJ1-5; D is perhaps TRBD1 (5 bases). Per the germline V gene, CDR1 is SGHTA and CDR2 is FQGNSA. Trimming took 1 base from V and 0 from J, leaving 10 bases between them. The length of the CDR3 is 16 residues. Here the CDR3 DNA reads TGTGCCAGCAGCTTAGAGGGGCGTTATAGCAATCAGCCCCAGCATTTT. This gives the protein CASSLEGRYSNQPQHF.

The chain links TRBV7-8 to TRBJ1-2; 12 bases line up with TRBD1. The V gene end was trimmed by 5 bases and the J gene end by 5 bases; junction bases not matched to a gene: 6. Looked up from germline, CDR1 is SGHVS and CDR2 is FQNEAQ. The CDR3 runs to 15 residues. The CDR3 region is CASSEGQGAQYGYTF. In nucleotides, the CDR3 is TGTGCCAGCAGCGAGGGACAGGGGGCGCAGTATGGCTACACCTTC.

The chain joins TRBV19 to TRBJ2-7; maybe TRBD2 (7 bases). Germline V lookup: CDR1 LNHDA, CDR2 SQIVND (reference sequence). The CDR3 runs 15 residues. Trimming left V 1 base short and J 3 bases short, with 13 bases between. Here the CDR3 DNA reads TGTGCCAGTAGTATAGCGGAGGGGGGGATCTACGAGCAGTACTTC. It yields the protein CASSIAEGGIYEQYF.

The V gene is TRBV6-1, the J gene TRBJ2-3, with a possible D match to TRBD2 (6 bases). Germline values: CDR1 MNHNS, CDR2 SASEGT. The length of the CDR3 is 19 residues. The ends were cut back, 3 bases at V and 6 bases at J, with 28 bases in the middle. The CDR3 DNA sequence: TGTGCCAGCAGTGAGCCACAGGTGGGGGGAAGGAACAAGAGGGATACGCAGTATTTT. Encoded protein: CASSEPQVGGRNKRDTQYF.

The chain is built from TRBV7-9 and TRBJ2-3; D unclear. V was pared by 5 bases and J by 11 bases, with 11 bases between. The CDR3 is 11 amino acids. CDR1 is SEHNR, CDR2 FQNEAQ, per germline (reference sequence). CDR3 DNA sequence: TGTGCCAGCAGCGCCTCAGCTTGGCAGTATTTT. This codes for CASSASAWQYF.

This chain connects TRBV28 to TRBJ2-3; 7 bases map to TRBD1. Germline lookup yields CDR1 MDHEN and CDR2 SYDVKM. CDR3 size: 15 residues. V was pared by 4 bases and J by 0 bases, with 4 bases of the junction left unmatched. The CDR3 DNA reads as TGTGCCAGCAGTTACGGACAGGCGAGCACAGATACGCAGTATTTT. It translates to CASSYGQASTDTQYF. Filled out from reference TRBV28 and TRBJ2-3, the complete variable domain reads DVKVTQSSRYLVKRTGEKVFLECVQDMDHENMFWYRQDPGLGLRLIYFSYDVKMKEKGDIPEGYSVSREKKERFSLILESASTNQTSMYLCASSYGQASTDTQYFGPGTRLTVL.

The J gene is TRBJ2-6, the V gene TRBV5-5; D may correspond to TRBD1 or TRBD2 (5 bases each). The CDR3 loop spans 20 amino acids. Germline V gene data show CDR1 as SGHKS and CDR2 as YYEKEE (reference sequence). V lost 5 bases and J 0 bases, leaving 24 bases between the germline ends. The CDR3 bases are TGTGCCAGCAGTCCGACTTACGGGGACGGCGGTCCCTCTGGGGCCAACGTCCTGACTTTC. Protein: CASSPTYGDGGPSGANVLTF.

In DNA, the CDR3 is TGCAGCGAGACAGGGGGCCTGAACACTGAAGCTTTCTTT. Encoded protein: CSETGGLNTEAFF. The rearrangement joins TRBV29-1 to TRBJ1-1; 10 bases map to TRBD1. The germline CDR1 and CDR2 sequences are SQVTM and ANQGSEA. V was pared by 7 bases and J by 0 bases, with 2 bases of the junction left unmatched. The CDR3 is made up of 13 amino acids. The complete variable domain, with remaining parts taken from reference TRBV29-1 and TRBJ1-1, reads SAVISQKPSRDICQRGTSLTIQCQVDSQVTMMFWYRQQPGQSLTLIATANQGSEATYESGFVIDKFPISRPNLTFSTLTVSNMSPEDSSIYLCSETGGLNTEAFFGQGTRLTVV.

The gene calls are TRBV5-1 and TRBJ1-2, with D tentatively TRBD1 (6 bases). Trimming took 2 bases from V and 3 from J, leaving 8 bases between them. Germline assignment: CDR1 SGHRS and CDR2 YFSETQ. CDR3 length: 13 amino acids. The CDR3 DNA is TGCGCCAGCAGCTTAGGGGGGGACTATGGCTACACCTTC. It yields the protein CASSLGGDYGYTF.

This sequence joins TRBV5-7 and TRBJ2-2; 8 nucleotides line up with TRBD1. TRBV5-7 is identified as an open reading frame with a role that is uncertain. V gave up 5 bases and J gave up 1 base; unmatched junction bases: 1. CDR3 length: 14 residues. The CDR3 sequence is CASSDRGNTGELFF. CDR3 nucleotide sequence: TGTGCCAGCAGTGACAGGGGGAACACCGGGGAGCTGTTTTTT.

The chain recombines TRBV30 with TRBJ1-6; TRBD1 is a possible D gene (6 bases). This CDR3 spans 15 amino acids. Germline V CDR1 and CDR2: GTSNPN, SVGIG (reference sequence). V was shortened by 2 bases and J by 9 bases, with 17 bases between the two germline ends. Here the CDR3 reads CAWSLPGRGGSPLHF. The CDR3 nucleotides read TGTGCCTGGAGTCTTCCGGGACGAGGGGGTTCACCCCTCCACTTT.

This clone has a single count. The rearrangement links TRBV19 to TRBJ2-2, with D possibly TRBD2 on 6 matching bases. The CDR3 has 13 residues. Trimming took off 5 bases at V and 4 bases at J, with 8 bases between the two ends. Per the germline V gene, CDR1 is LNHDA and CDR2 is SQIVND (reference sequence). CDR3 protein: CASSAGRTGELFF. CDR3 coding DNA: TGTGCCAGTAGTGCGGGACGCACCGGGGAGCTGTTTTTT.

This sequence joins TRBV6-6 and TRBJ1-5; the D gene is possibly TRBD1 (5 bases). This CDR3 is built from 12 residues. V was clipped by 4 bases and J by 7 bases, with 8 bases between them. The germline CDR1 and CDR2 sequences are MNHNY and SVGAGI (reference sequence). CDR3 residues: CASSLGEQPQHF. Written as DNA, the CDR3 is TGTGCCAGCAGTTTAGGGGAGCAGCCCCAGCATTTT.

The chain links TRBV10-3 to TRBJ2-1; D perhaps matches TRBD1 (5 bases). Germline assignment: CDR1 ENHRY and CDR2 SYGVKD. The germline V and J ends were trimmed by 4 bases and 7 bases, with 11 bases remaining between them. This CDR3 comprises 13 residues. The CDR3 is CAISGQGANEQFF. The CDR3 DNA is TGTGCCATCAGTGGACAAGGGGCGAATGAGCAGTTCTTC.

This clone appeared once. The chain's CDR3 is CASSRGQGAGGNTEAFF. The DNA of the CDR3 is TGTGCCAGCAGCCGCGGGCAGGGGGCTGGAGGGAACACTGAAGCTTTCTTT. This chain connects TRBV27 to TRBJ1-1; TRBD1 aligns across 8 bases. Germline loops: CDR1 MNHEY, CDR2 SMNVEV (reference sequence). After removal of 6 bases from V and 1 base from J, the junction contained 13 bases not matched to a gene. This CDR3 is 17 amino acids long.

In DNA form, the CDR3 reads TGTGCCAGCAGTTTCCCGGGACACAGGGACTACGAGCAGTACTTC. This gives the protein CASSFPGHRDYEQYF. The chain joins TRBV28 to TRBJ2-7; a weak D match, TRBD1 (6 bases). Germline lookup yields CDR1 MDHEN and CDR2 SYDVKM. V was pared by 3 bases and J by 3 bases, with 15 bases between. The CDR3 loop spans 15 amino acids.

This clone was counted only a few times. In DNA form, the CDR3 reads TGTGCCAGCAGTTTAGGCCGAGATTTCCCAGATACGCAGTATTTT. The encoded protein is CASSLGRDFPDTQYF. J is TRBJ2-3 and V is TRBV28; no definite D call. V was shortened by 2 bases and J by 4 bases, with 13 bases between the two germline ends. Per germline, CDR1 MDHEN and CDR2 SYDVKM. The CDR3 extends over 15 amino acids.

This rearrangement joins TRBV7-2 to TRBJ1-5, with 8 bases fitting TRBD1. The J segment lost 7 bases and the V segment lost 5 bases, leaving 7 bases of the junction unmatched. CDR1 and CDR2 from the germline V gene are SGHTA and FQGNSA. The CDR3 loop spans 14 amino acids. Written as DNA, the CDR3 is TGTGCCAGCAGCCCTGACAGGGGAGGACAGCCCCAGCATTTT. This codes for CASSPDRGGQPQHF.

This clone came up a few times. The J gene is TRBJ1-2, the V gene TRBV30, with D perhaps matching TRBD1 (6 bases). This CDR3 has 13 amino acids. Germline lookup yields CDR1 GTSNPN and CDR2 SVGIG (reference sequence). The CDR3 DNA sequence: TGTGCGGGCTTGGGCGCCAGGGGCTATGGCTACACCTTC. Residues: CAGLGARGYGYTF.

This chain uses TRBV5-1 with TRBJ1-1, with D possibly matching TRBD1 (5 bases). CDR1 SGHRS and CDR2 YFSETQ come from the germline V gene. There are 16 residues in the CDR3. V lost 3 bases, J lost 0 bases, and 15 bases lay in between. CDR3 residues: CASSSLMTDLNTEAFF. The CDR3 DNA is TGCGCCAGCAGCTCTCTGATGACAGATTTGAACACTGAAGCTTTCTTT.

The genes are TRBV9 and TRBJ1-1, with D uncertain. The CDR3 is made up of 14 amino acids. V lost 0 bases and J lost 3, with 9 bases in between. Germline V gene sequence: CDR1 SGDLS, CDR2 YYNGEE. The CDR3 coding sequence is TGTGCCAGCAGCGTAGACAACTTCCACACTGAAGCTTTCTTT. It is translated as CASSVDNFHTEAFF.

This clone has just a few counts. V gene TRBV29-1 combines with J gene TRBJ1-1, with D possibly TRBD1 on 5 matching bases. The CDR3 runs to 12 residues. Germline-derived CDR1 and CDR2 are SQVTM and ANQGSEA. With 3 bases removed from V and 11 bases from J, the gap between germline ends came to 16 bases. CDR3 sequence: CSVDDGGTGAFF. The CDR3 coding sequence is TGCAGCGTTGACGATGGAGGGACGGGGGCTTTCTTT.